The rows below give T cell receptor beta chains drawn from one sample of a study of shared clonotypes between healthy human individuals. Clones were sequenced by immunoSEQ multiplex PCR, and TCRdb holds only the in-frame ones, with some missing. This sample has a few million clones, with approximately 93% found just once. Sequencing was carried out using naive CD4+ T cells from PBMCs. The receptors were sampled from a man in his late teens or twenties in good health. Some clones in this sample may be carry-over from other donors' samples. Both conserved end residues are part of each CDR3. Each record gives: CDR3 protein, CDR3 DNA, J gene, clone size, D gene, V gene, CDR3 length. D genes are given only for firm matches. Size is omitted from some rows. Given values are once, few, many or a class for expanded clones.

cdr3_aa: CASSRTGTPSGNTIYF; cdr3_nt: TGTGCCAGCAGCCGTACGGGGACACCCTCTGGAAACACCATATATTTT; j_call: TRBJ1-3; clone_size: NA; d_call: NA; v_call: TRBV28; cdr3_length: 16
cdr3_aa: CASTSIHGGSEKLFF; cdr3_nt: TGTGCCAGCACCTCAATCCATGGGGGGAGTGAAAAACTGTTTTTT; j_call: TRBJ1-4; clone_size: NA; d_call: NA; v_call: TRBV2; cdr3_length: 15
cdr3_aa: CASSLRGQGNTEAFF; cdr3_nt: TGTGCCAGCAGCTTAAGGGGACAGGGAAACACTGAAGCTTTCTTT; j_call: TRBJ1-1; clone_size: NA; d_call: TRBD1; v_call: TRBV7-9; cdr3_length: 15
cdr3_aa: CASSEFTGNDEQYF; cdr3_nt: TGCGCCAGCAGTGAGTTCACAGGGAATGACGAGCAGTACTTC; j_call: TRBJ2-7; clone_size: NA; d_call: NA; v_call: TRBV10-1; cdr3_length: 14
cdr3_aa: CASSPRSDANTGELFF; cdr3_nt: TGCGCCAGCAGCCCCCGTAGCGATGCGAACACCGGGGAGCTGTTTTTT; j_call: TRBJ2-2; clone_size: NA; d_call: NA; v_call: TRBV5-1; cdr3_length: 16
cdr3_aa: CASSNPTNRDEQYF; cdr3_nt: TGTGCCAGTAGTAATCCTACGAATAGAGACGAGCAGTACTTC; j_call: TRBJ2-7; clone_size: NA; d_call: NA; v_call: TRBV19; cdr3_length: 14
cdr3_aa: CASSLAQEETQYF; cdr3_nt: TGTGCCAGCAGCTTGGCGCAAGAAGAGACCCAGTACTTC; j_call: TRBJ2-5; clone_size: NA; d_call: NA; v_call: TRBV5-4; cdr3_length: 13
cdr3_aa: CASSGTAADIGELFF; cdr3_nt: TGCGCCAGCAGCGGGACGGCAGCGGACATTGGGGAGCTGTTTTTT; j_call: TRBJ2-2; clone_size: NA; d_call: NA; v_call: TRBV4-3; cdr3_length: 15
cdr3_aa: CAWGQGTEAFF; cdr3_nt: TGTGCCTGGGGACAGGGCACTGAAGCTTTCTTT; j_call: TRBJ1-1; clone_size: few; d_call: TRBD1; v_call: TRBV30; cdr3_length: 11
cdr3_aa: CASRRTGTLFSSYNEQFF; cdr3_nt: TGTGCCAGCAGAAGGACCGGGACTCTATTTTCCTCCTACAATGAGCAGTTCTTC; j_call: TRBJ2-1; clone_size: NA; d_call: NA; v_call: TRBV28; cdr3_length: 18
cdr3_aa: CASSEARRPSGSHEQYF; cdr3_nt: TGTGCCAGCAGTGAAGCGCGGCGTCCTAGCGGGAGCCACGAGCAGTACTTC; j_call: TRBJ2-7; clone_size: NA; d_call: TRBD2; v_call: TRBV6-1; cdr3_length: 17
cdr3_aa: CASTLRGSYEQYF; cdr3_nt: TGTGCCAGCACATTAAGGGGGTCCTACGAGCAGTACTTC; j_call: TRBJ2-7; clone_size: NA; d_call: NA; v_call: TRBV28; cdr3_length: 13
cdr3_aa: CASSLMREPYEQYF; cdr3_nt: TGTGCCAGCAGCTTGATGCGGGAGCCCTACGAGCAGTACTTC; j_call: TRBJ2-7; clone_size: NA; d_call: TRBD2; v_call: TRBV5-4; cdr3_length: 14
cdr3_aa: CASSIGRSRGRGDQETQYF; cdr3_nt: TGTGCCAGCAGCATCGGAAGATCCCGGGGCCGGGGAGACCAAGAGACCCAGTACTTC; j_call: TRBJ2-5; clone_size: NA; d_call: NA; v_call: TRBV28; cdr3_length: 19
cdr3_aa: CASSLAVAYEQYF; cdr3_nt: TGTGCCAGCAGCTTAGCGGTCGCGTACGAGCAGTACTTC; j_call: TRBJ2-7; clone_size: NA; d_call: NA; v_call: TRBV7-2; cdr3_length: 13
cdr3_aa: CASSNFYEQYF; cdr3_nt: TGTGCCAGTAGCAACTTCTACGAGCAGTACTTC; j_call: TRBJ2-7; clone_size: NA; d_call: NA; v_call: TRBV19; cdr3_length: 11
cdr3_aa: CASRTRTDTYEQYF; cdr3_nt: TGTGCCAGCAGGACACGAACCGACACCTACGAGCAGTACTTC; j_call: TRBJ2-7; clone_size: NA; d_call: NA; v_call: TRBV6-5; cdr3_length: 14
cdr3_aa: CASSHRQLSQYF; cdr3_nt: TGCGCCAGCAGTCATCGCCAGCTAAGCCAGTATTTT; j_call: TRBJ2-3; clone_size: NA; d_call: NA; v_call: TRBV23-1; cdr3_length: 12
cdr3_aa: CASSVGTSGYNEQFF; cdr3_nt: TGTGCCAGCAGCGTAGGGACTAGCGGATACAATGAGCAGTTCTTC; j_call: TRBJ2-1; clone_size: NA; d_call: TRBD2; v_call: TRBV9; cdr3_length: 15
cdr3_aa: CATSRVLTGAEDTQYF; cdr3_nt: TGTGCCACCAGCAGAGTCCTGACAGGGGCCGAAGATACGCAGTATTTT; j_call: TRBJ2-3; clone_size: NA; d_call: TRBD1; v_call: TRBV15; cdr3_length: 16
cdr3_aa: CVTKGSSGANVLTF; cdr3_nt: TGTGTCACAAAAGGAAGCTCTGGGGCCAACGTCCTGACTTTC; j_call: TRBJ2-6; clone_size: NA; d_call: NA; v_call: TRBV28; cdr3_length: 14
cdr3_aa: CASKNLRSSETQYF; cdr3_nt: TGTGCCAGCAAGAACCTAAGGTCTTCAGAGACCCAGTACTTC; j_call: TRBJ2-5; clone_size: NA; d_call: NA; v_call: TRBV28; cdr3_length: 14
cdr3_aa: CASSLGVAGPNEQFF; cdr3_nt: TGTGCCAGCAGCTTAGGGGTAGCGGGACCGAATGAGCAGTTCTTC; j_call: TRBJ2-1; clone_size: NA; d_call: TRBD2; v_call: TRBV7-9; cdr3_length: 15
cdr3_aa: CASSGTGLIGYTF; cdr3_nt: TGTGCCAGCAGTGGGACAGGGCTGATTGGCTACACCTTC; j_call: TRBJ1-2; clone_size: NA; d_call: TRBD1; v_call: TRBV28; cdr3_length: 13
cdr3_aa: CASSRMIGDRGGTEAFF; cdr3_nt: TGTGCCAGTAGTCGGATGATTGGGGACAGGGGAGGAACTGAAGCTTTCTTT; j_call: TRBJ1-1; clone_size: NA; d_call: TRBD1; v_call: TRBV19; cdr3_length: 17
cdr3_aa: CASSRPGTEAFF; cdr3_nt: TGTGCCAGCAGTCGACCGGGCACTGAAGCTTTCTTT; j_call: TRBJ1-1; clone_size: NA; d_call: NA; v_call: TRBV27; cdr3_length: 12
cdr3_aa: CASSLVLAGVEEQYF; cdr3_nt: TGCGCCAGCAGCTTGGTGCTAGCGGGAGTGGAGGAGCAGTACTTC; j_call: TRBJ2-7; clone_size: NA; d_call: TRBD2; v_call: TRBV5-1; cdr3_length: 15
cdr3_aa: CASGRETSGLYEQYF; cdr3_nt: TGTGCCAGCGGTAGGGAGACTAGCGGCTTGTACGAGCAGTACTTC; j_call: TRBJ2-7; clone_size: NA; d_call: TRBD2; v_call: TRBV9; cdr3_length: 15
cdr3_aa: CASSLLQRDTDTQYF; cdr3_nt: TGCGCCAGCAGCTTGCTGCAGCGGGACACAGATACGCAGTATTTT; j_call: TRBJ2-3; clone_size: NA; d_call: TRBD2; v_call: TRBV5-1; cdr3_length: 15
cdr3_aa: CASSLAGLAVDEQFF; cdr3_nt: TGTGCCAGTAGTCTTGCGGGACTAGCGGTGGATGAGCAGTTCTTC; j_call: TRBJ2-1; clone_size: NA; d_call: TRBD2; v_call: TRBV19; cdr3_length: 15
cdr3_aa: CASSSTGTASYEQYF; cdr3_nt: TGCGCCAGCAGCTCTACCGGGACAGCCTCCTACGAGCAGTACTTC; j_call: TRBJ2-7; clone_size: NA; d_call: TRBD1; v_call: TRBV5-1; cdr3_length: 15
cdr3_aa: CASSMREGNQPQHF; cdr3_nt: TGTGCCAGTAGTATGCGAGAAGGCAATCAGCCCCAGCATTTT; j_call: TRBJ1-5; clone_size: few; d_call: NA; v_call: TRBV19; cdr3_length: 14
cdr3_aa: CASSTDPDTEAFF; cdr3_nt: TGCGCCAGCAGCACCGACCCGGACACTGAAGCTTTCTTT; j_call: TRBJ1-1; clone_size: NA; d_call: NA; v_call: TRBV5-1; cdr3_length: 13
cdr3_aa: CASSLGMYNEQFF; cdr3_nt: TGTGCCAGCAGCTTAGGCATGTACAATGAGCAGTTCTTC; j_call: TRBJ2-1; clone_size: NA; d_call: NA; v_call: TRBV7-3; cdr3_length: 13
cdr3_aa: CASSSSGTTDTQYF; cdr3_nt: TGTGCCAGCAGCTCGAGCGGGACCACAGATACGCAGTATTTT; j_call: TRBJ2-3; clone_size: NA; d_call: TRBD2; v_call: TRBV6-5; cdr3_length: 14
cdr3_aa: CARTGLQYGYTF; cdr3_nt: TGTGCCAGGACAGGGCTGCAATATGGCTACACCTTC; j_call: TRBJ1-2; clone_size: NA; d_call: TRBD1; v_call: TRBV2; cdr3_length: 12